Listed below are T cell receptor beta chains from one sample, sequenced in a study of response to subunit inactivated influenza vaccine. One entry per CDR3 protein, called by TCRdb with MiXCR from the RT-PCR reads. The sample holds some 200,000 distinct CDR3 sequences, about an eighth seen once. The data also belong to a second study, concerning T cells expressing NK-cell markers.

The material was CD8+ T cells sorted from PBMCs, obtained about 12 days after vaccination. These receptors were obtained from a man in his fifties who received an inactivated influenza vaccine. Each CDR3 is given with its conserved first and last residue. D genes are given only for firm matches. Expanded clones are given a class, and other clones once, few, many or no size at all.

cdr3_aa	cdr3_nt	d_call	clone_size	v_call	j_call
CASSVDSSADTQYF	TGTGCCAGCAGCGTAGACTCTAGCGCAGATACGCAGTATTTT	-	-	TRBV9	TRBJ2-3
CASSELAGAVVSPLHF	TGTGCCAGCAGCGAGTTGGCAGGGGCCGTGGTCTCACCCCTCCACTTT	-	few	TRBV11-2	TRBJ1-6
CAISESDRGDTQYF	TGTGCCATCAGTGAGTCGGACAGGGGAGATACGCAGTATTTT	TRBD1	-	TRBV10-3	TRBJ2-3
CASSRPDSYEQYF	TGTGCCAGCAGCCGACCCGACTCCTACGAGCAGTACTTC	-	-	TRBV12-3/TRBV12-4	TRBJ2-7
CASSLWGSNPYNEQFF	TGTGCCAGCAGCTTATGGGGGTCTAACCCCTACAATGAGCAGTTCTTC	-	-	TRBV11-2	TRBJ2-1
CASSVGANEQFF	TGTGCCAGCAGCGTAGGAGCTAATGAGCAGTTCTTC	-	few	TRBV9	TRBJ2-1
CASSQYYASYNEQFF	TGTGCCAGCAGTCAATACTACGCCTCCTACAATGAGCAGTTCTTC	-	-	TRBV6-7	TRBJ2-1
CASSFKGASGYTF	TGTGCCAGCAGTTTTAAAGGGGCGAGTGGCTACACCTTC	-	-	TRBV28	TRBJ1-2
CASSSDRRADTQYF	TGTGCCAGCAGTTCGGACCGGAGGGCAGATACGCAGTATTTT	-	many	TRBV28	TRBJ2-3
CASSFSTANYGYTF	TGTGCCAGCAGCTTTTCAACAGCTAACTATGGCTACACCTTC	-	-	TRBV7-9	TRBJ1-2
CASSLYGTSASYNEQFF	TGTGCCAGCAGCTTATACGGGACTAGCGCTTCCTACAATGAGCAGTTCTTC	TRBD2	-	TRBV7-9	TRBJ2-1
CASRSMGNEQFF	TGTGCCAGCAGGTCTATGGGGAATGAGCAGTTCTTC	-	few	TRBV7-9	TRBJ2-1
CATSREGQGIAKNIQYF	TGTGCCACCAGCAGAGAGGGACAGGGAATAGCCAAAAACATTCAGTACTTC	TRBD1	few	TRBV15	TRBJ2-4
CAISRDRGPGYTF	TGTGCCATCAGCAGGGACAGGGGGCCTGGCTACACCTTC	TRBD1	many	TRBV10-3	TRBJ1-2
CASSQLGQEYEQYF	TGTGCCAGTAGTCAGCTGGGACAGGAGTACGAGCAGTACTTC	TRBD1	-	TRBV19	TRBJ2-7
CASSSSRRGPSSYNEQFF	TGTGCCAGCAGCTCCTCTCGCCGGGGGCCGAGCTCCTACAATGAGCAGTTCTTC	-	few	TRBV28	TRBJ2-1
CASSPHSGKNAYEQYF	TGTGCCAGCAGCCCTCACTCAGGGAAAAATGCCTACGAGCAGTACTTC	-	few	TRBV7-9	TRBJ2-7
CASSPLGTGFQPQHF	TGTGCCAGCAGCCCACTCGGGACAGGATTTCAGCCCCAGCATTTT	TRBD1	few	TRBV6-2/TRBV6-3	TRBJ1-5
CSVVGDRGTGELFF	TGCAGCGTTGTCGGGGACAGGGGCACCGGGGAGCTGTTTTTT	TRBD1	few	TRBV29-1	TRBJ2-2
CASSDLSLRNEQFF	TGTGCCAGCAGCGATCTCTCCCTTAGGAATGAGCAGTTCTTC	-	-	TRBV28	TRBJ2-1